This T cell receptor beta chain was sequenced for a study of long-term antiretroviral therapy in people with HIV. At the level of the study: Samples collected earliest predate the 2015 immediate-ART recommendation by about a decade.

Study observations and caveats: Pre-ART expanded TRB clones stayed dominant throughout, though often decreasing after ART.

As for this clone: Antigen specificity is unknown.

No fewer than two post-ART and no fewer than one pre-ART PBMC samples existed for each donor. An immunoSEQ assay, version v3.0, was performed at survey level. Profiling relied on immunoSEQ multiplex PCR, and the TCRdb table lists in-frame clones only, not all of them. The table records 35,000 to 55,000 clones, about 95% of them present only once. This TCR came from a woman in her forties or fifties with HIV. Sequencing used unsorted PBMCs, obtained 3.7 years after starting antiretroviral therapy.

CDR3 coding DNA: TGTGCCAGCGCCAGGGACCCACGAAGTGATACGCAGTATTTT. Amino acid sequence: CASARDPRSDTQYF. This chain uses TRBV9 with TRBJ2-3, with D perhaps assigned TRBD1 or TRBD2 (5 bases each). V lost 7 bases and J 6 bases, leaving 18 bases between the germline ends. The CDR3 length is 14 residues. CDR1 is SGDLS and CDR2 is YYNGEE in the germline V gene.